Below, 17 T cell receptor beta chains from the same sample are listed, as sequenced in a study of T-cell memory formation after mild COVID-19. TCRdb reprocessed the 5' RACE reads with MiXCR, giving one entry per CDR3 protein. The sample yields 580,000 or so distinct CDR3 sequences, roughly 17% seen once. The sequenced sample consisted of PBMCs or a T cell subset sorted from them (not recorded which). The receptor set was obtained from an adult woman who had mild COVID-19 (a few samples of this study predate the infection). Cell type and time point are not known.

The sample holds many counts of this clonotype. For the CDR3, the DNA is TGTGCCAGCAGTTTTCTCTCCGAGCAGTACTTC. Its protein product is CASSFLSEQYF. V gene TRBV27 combines with J gene TRBJ2-7; no firm D call. V lost 3 bases and J lost 6, with 6 bases in between. The germline V gene has CDR1 MNHEY and CDR2 SMNVEV (reference sequence). The CDR3 length is 11 residues.

This sequence joins TRBV5-6 and TRBJ2-5; D gene ambiguous. The V and J ends lost 6 bases and 1 base respectively, with 10 bases between them. Germline CDR1 SGHDT, CDR2 YYEEEE. The CDR3 runs to 13 residues. The CDR3 nucleotides are TGTGCCAGCACGAAAAGGTCCCAAGAGACCCAGTACTTC. Residues: CASTKRSQETQYF.

V and J are TRBV2 and TRBJ1-1, with a possible D match to TRBD1 (5 bases). Germline V gene sequence: CDR1 SNHLY, CDR2 FYNNEI. Trimming cost V 7 bases and J 3 bases, with 18 bases left between them. This CDR3 has 15 amino acids. CDR3: CASTPEGARYTEAFF. Written as DNA, the CDR3 is TGTGCCAGCACCCCGGAAGGGGCGAGGTACACTGAAGCTTTCTTT.

This clonotype was detected many times. The rearrangement links TRBV7-9 to TRBJ1-1; 8 bases line up with TRBD1. Unmatched junction bases numbered 9, after V lost 3 bases and J lost 6 bases. Germline V gene sequence: CDR1 SEHNR, CDR2 FQNEAQ (reference sequence). This CDR3 region has 15 residues. CDR3 protein: CASSFLTGVPAEAFF. For the CDR3, the DNA is TGTGCCAGCAGCTTTCTGACAGGGGTACCCGCTGAAGCTTTCTTT.

This clonotype came up many times. The chain joins TRBV3-1 to TRBJ2-7; TRBD1 might be the D (6 bases). The CDR3 length is 12 residues. The germline V gene has CDR1 LGHDT and CDR2 YNNKEL (reference sequence). V was clipped by 4 bases and J by 6 bases, with 10 bases between them. CDR3 sequence reads: CASSRGGVEQYF. CDR3 DNA sequence: TGTGCCAGCAGCCGAGGGGGAGTCGAGCAGTACTTC.

This clonotype appeared a few times. J is TRBJ1-2 and V is TRBV19, with 7 bases that match TRBD1. Germline CDR1 is LNHDA and CDR2 is SQIVND (reference sequence). This CDR3 has 14 residues. The junction had 8 bases not matched to a gene; V was cut back by 6 bases and J by 4 bases. The CDR3 DNA is TGTGCCAGTAGCCCTTTGACAGGGACCTATGGCTACACCTTC. It codes for CASSPLTGTYGYTF.

The chain recombines TRBV7-9 with TRBJ2-5; D unresolved. The CDR3 covers 12 residues. V was shortened by 4 bases and J by 9 bases, with 12 bases between the two germline ends. The germline V gene has CDR1 SEHNR and CDR2 FQNEAQ (reference sequence). This CDR3 is CASSSQTPPQYF. CDR3 DNA sequence: TGTGCCAGCAGCTCTCAGACCCCCCCCCAGTACTTC.

This clonotype occurred a few times. CDR3 sequence: CASSQQGGLYF. DNA for the CDR3: TGTGCCAGCAGCCAGCAGGGAGGGCTATACTTC. V usage is TRBV14 and J usage is TRBJ2-4; 7 bases agree with TRBD2. Trimming at V came to 3 bases and at J to 16 bases, leaving 6 bases not matched to a gene. CDR3 length: 11 residues. From germline, CDR1 is SGHDN and CDR2 FVKESK.

The chain links TRBV5-1 to TRBJ2-5, with TRBD2 identical over 10 bases. The CDR3 contains 16 residues. Germline V gene sequence: CDR1 SGHRS, CDR2 YFSETQ. With 4 bases clipped from V and 2 bases from J, the junction kept 8 bases outside the gene matches. CDR3 protein: CASSPGASGSQETQYF. DNA for the CDR3: TGCGCCAGCAGCCCGGGGGCTAGCGGGAGTCAAGAGACCCAGTACTTC.

This clonotype showed up just a few times. The chain carries TRBV6-1 and TRBJ2-7; possible D gene TRBD2, 6 bases. From germline, CDR1 is MNHNS and CDR2 SASEGT. The CDR3 is made up of 14 amino acids. With 4 bases removed from V and 6 bases from J, the gap between germline ends came to 16 bases. This CDR3 is CASSAGLRAAEQYF. In DNA, the CDR3 is TGTGCCAGCAGTGCGGGACTTCGAGCGGCCGAGCAGTACTTC.

This clonotype was counted a few times. The chain carries TRBV6-5 and TRBJ2-3; possibly TRBD2 for D (7 bases). V lost 8 bases and J lost 3, with 12 bases in between. This CDR3 is built from 13 residues. Germline values: CDR1 MNHEY, CDR2 SVGAGI. Here the CDR3 DNA reads TGTGCCAGCGGGGGGGCCACAACAGATACGCAGTATTTT. Its protein product is CASGGATTDTQYF.

J is TRBJ2-7 and V is TRBV28; either TRBD1 or TRBD2 may supply D (5 bases each). Germline V gene lookup returns CDR1 MDHEN and CDR2 SYDVKM. Trimming took 3 bases from V and 9 from J, leaving 9 bases between them. This CDR3 has 11 residues. Here the CDR3 reads CASSFEGRQYV. The DNA of the CDR3 is TGTGCCAGCAGTTTCGAGGGGCGGCAGTACGTC.

This clonotype was recorded a few times. The genes are TRBV19 and TRBJ2-1; weak D call: TRBD1 (5 bases). CDR3 length equals 14 residues. V was shortened by 1 base and J by 5 bases, with 9 bases between the two germline ends. Per germline, CDR1 LNHDA and CDR2 SQIVND (reference sequence). In nucleotides, the CDR3 is TGTGCCAGTAGTATAGCAGGGTCGAACAATGAGCAGTTCTTC. This translates into CASSIAGSNNEQFF.

The V gene is TRBV20-1, the J gene TRBJ2-7; D may be TRBD1 (5 bases). The CDR3 has 17 amino acids. The V end lost 6 bases, the J end lost 2 bases, and 26 bases lay between the germline ends. Germline lookup yields CDR1 DFQATT and CDR2 SNEGSKA (reference sequence). For the CDR3, the DNA is TGCAGTGCCCCATCCCAACAGCCGCCGGACATAGCCTACGAGCAGTACTTC. Protein: CSAPSQQPPDIAYEQYF.

This clonotype was seen repeatedly, ten times or more. One end of the junction varies from germline; a read error may be responsible. The chain has TRBV5-1 and TRBJ2-5; tentative D call: TRBD2 (6 bases). The V gene's germline CDR1 is SGHRS and CDR2 YFSETQ. This CDR3 region has 14 residues. CDR3 loop: CASSLGTSQETQYF. CDR3 coding DNA: TGTGCCAGCAGCTTAGGGACTTCACAAGAGACCCAGTACTTC. The full variable domain, with the rest looked up from reference TRBV5-1 and TRBJ2-5, is KAGVTQTPRYLIKTRGQQVTLSCSPISGHRSVSWYQQTPGQGLQFLFEYFSETQRNKGNFPGRFSGRQFSNSRSEMNVSTLELGDSALYLCASSLGTSQETQYFGPGTRLLVL.

This clonotype was counted ten times or more. V usage is TRBV12-3 or TRBV12-4 and J usage is TRBJ1-2, with a possible D match to TRBD1 (5 bases). V was clipped by 3 bases and J by 4 bases, with 18 bases between them. This CDR3 contains 16 residues. The CDR3 DNA reads TGTGCCAGCAGTTTTGGTGGCGACAGTGCCGTCTATGGCTACACCTTC. Its translation: CASSFGGDSAVYGYTF.

The table lists this clonotype with a few counts. The chain links TRBV24-1 to TRBJ2-2; D uncertain. The V gene's germline CDR1 is KGHDR and CDR2 SFDVKD. V lost 7 bases and J 1 base, leaving 9 bases between the germline ends. CDR3 length equals 14 residues. Written as DNA, the CDR3 is TGTGCCACCAGAGGCAATCTGAACACCGGGGAGCTGTTTTTT. Protein: CATRGNLNTGELFF.